The T cell receptor beta chain under discussion was sequenced for a study of cytomegalovirus exposure and HLA in healthy donors (dated by TCRdb to about 2017). In the study overall: According to an earlier analysis of 587 of the donors, some 180 million T cells yielded roughly 110 million unique TCR beta sequences and approximately 300 Gb of sequence data. Approximately 300 gigabases of sequencing data and around 80 million unique TCR sequences made up an early release that covered fewer than 650 HLA-typed donors. Of the approximately 400 genotyped donors, approximately 81% were placed in the genetic ancestry cluster associated with self-reported Caucasian donors. The study was designed to test whether signatures of past pathogen exposure could be identified by cataloging public T cell receptors. Using immunosequencing, the study profiled T cell repertoires from roughly 650 subjects and related those repertoires to cytomegalovirus serostatus. Along with the roughly 670-subject first cohort, a separate validation cohort of over a hundred different subjects was used. The study combined high-throughput TCR immunosequencing, statistical association of individual TCRs with disease status, and machine learning to predict cytomegalovirus infection status. A later analysis re-analyzed previously published TCR beta repertoires from 550 to 700 donors and added high-resolution HLA genotyping to study TCR occurrence patterns. The later analysis used no new phenotypic data to find candidate immune exposures, relying instead on TCR beta sequences and their occurrence across donors. To decide whether each TCR beta V gene segment behaved as functional or pseudogenic, an earlier analysis of several hundred of the donors relied on high-throughput TCR beta sequencing. Donor age, sex, ethnicity and CMV serostatus were compiled alongside the repertoire data. Genome-wide SNP genotypes for about 65% of the 666 donors were used in a later genetic analysis, which treated that subset as a discovery cohort. All discovery cohort repertoires had been generated using a single sequencing platform. Both class I and class II loci were covered by HLA typing, at four-digit resolution. The number of typed donors differed by locus: roughly 629-640 for A, B, C, DRB1 and DQB1; 522 for DQA1; 606 for DPA1; and 450 to 480 for DPB1. Because of strong linkage in the cohort, roughly five DR-DQ haplotypes were treated as single units for association and clustering. Among a few hundred genotyped donors of the cohort, an average of around 240,000 unique TCR beta nucleotide sequences were sequenced per donor, roughly a sixth of them non-productive.

Including the terminal cysteine and phenylalanine, the CDR3 comprises 13 residues. Only the CDR3 part of the read is kept: 39 bases, read in frame from the first base. CDR1 and CDR2 are read off the germline V gene (reference sequence) as GTSNPN and SVGIG. The junction shows trimming of 8 bases on V and 0 bases on J, plus 11 bases between the germline ends. Libraries were prepared through the immunoSEQ multiplex PCR assay. For the multiplex PCR, a mixture combining 60 forward primers for TCR Vbeta segments and 13 reverse primers for TCR Jbeta segments was used. The CDR3 region of rearranged TCR beta genes was amplified from genomic DNA by a multiplex PCR assay. The Illumina HiSeq System was used to sequence the amplified TCR beta libraries as 87-base-pair reads. Turning to the authors' computational methods: A later analysis counted about 80 million unique TCR beta chains across the 666 repertoires, and approximately 11 million of these chains were shared by at least two donors. Raw reads were error-corrected and collapsed into unique sequences with a nearest-neighbor algorithm that merged closely related sequences to remove PCR and sequencing errors. Alignment of CDR3 sequences to IMGT reference sequences was used to assign V, D and J gene segments. For a sequence to be retained, a match of at least six nucleotides to both a V gene segment and a J gene segment was required. Rearrangements were classified as productive when the CDR3 lacked stop codons and remained in frame with V and J, and all other rearrangements were classified as non-productive. CDR3 was defined according to IMGT convention as the region running from the second conserved V-encoded cysteine to the conserved J-encoded phenylalanine. In an earlier analysis of more than 550 of the donors, sequences lacking an unambiguous match to a single V gene segment were excluded. An earlier analysis of some 500 of the donors classified V segments as functional when productive rearrangements were above 56.7% and as segregating when the standard deviation between donors was above 5%. A statistical classification framework was developed to diagnose cytomegalovirus status using the catalog of TCR beta chain sequences. In a later analysis, TCR nucleotide sequences were compared against IMGT/GENE-DB human TR gene sequences so that V and J genes could be assigned. Using the TCRdist pipeline, a later analysis assigned CDR3 sequences along with most-parsimonious VDJ recombination scenarios. A later analysis defined each TCR beta chain by its CDR3 amino acid sequence plus V-gene family, and excluded reads lacking a unique V-gene family. A later analysis removed 600 or so highly shared, low-generation-probability nucleotide sequences to deal with suspected cross-contamination and a sequencing artifact. A later analysis calculated a clonal expansion index for each public chain from normalized within-repertoire ranks of inferred template counts. In a later analysis, generation probabilities were computed using a VDJ recombination model fitted to out-of-frame rearrangements, and the results were checked against IGoR. In a later analysis, TCR-TCR, TCR-HLA and TCR-CMV co-occurrence was scored with hypergeometric tests, and a repertoire-size bias correction was applied to TCR pairs. To estimate false discovery rates, a later analysis permuted the HLA or CMV assignments 20 times. A later analysis grouped co-occurring TCRs with DBSCAN, adding TCRdist sequence similarity when clustering within HLA-allele-positive subsets. Repertoires with fewer than 30,000 or more than 120,000 public chains were left out of co-occurrence clustering, as were five repertoires with anomalous nucleotide sharing. Entries here come from immuneACCESS through TCRdb and include only in-frame sequences with V and J called. Some clones fail to appear in such tables; in the studies checked, an unresolved V gene covers under half of the shortfall, and the cause of the remainder is unknown. That table supplies the V and J calls and clone size; D and trimming were determined from the DNA. This sample holds 150,000 to 200,000 clones; roughly 70% were observed only once. Approximately 1.8% of the sample is in the top ten clones.

A remark on this clone: Its antigen has not been determined. The record has no base qualities; no much larger clone is one base away.

What the research found in general, with its limitations: For the cohort, immune exposure information was limited to CMV serostatus. A later analysis found that TCR association rates varied across HLA loci, with DRB1 alleles showing the most associated TCRs and HLA-C alleles the fewest. In the study, approximately 150 TCR beta chains were listed as associated with cytomegalovirus. Linkage disequilibrium might explain the correlated functional status among segregating V segments, but an unknown experimental factor could not be ruled out. A cluster of highly shared sequence variants was judged likely to be a technical artifact of the sequencing pipeline. The presence/absence analyses assumed that sequencing depth was roughly uniform across donors, and that assumption may not be true. A later genetic analysis associated a missense DCLRE1C variant with V-gene and J-gene trimming of TCR beta chains, and an independent cohort replicated the association. At a false discovery rate of 0.05, a later analysis linked approximately 18,000 TCR beta sequences to specific HLA alleles. According to a later analysis, parvovirus B19, influenza, CMV and Epstein-Barr virus appeared linked to several top co-occurrence clusters. In a later genetic analysis, fewer N-insertions in productive TCRs were reported among donors in an Asian-associated ancestry cluster than the roughly 710-donor mean. A few of the identified cytomegalovirus-associated TCR beta chains were confirmed in vitro to be specific for cytomegalovirus antigens. While some public TCRs were present in many individuals, most TCR sequences turned up only very rarely across donors. The authors suggested that the approach could potentially be extended to other disease states and immunological phenotypes. Compared with equally common non-associated chains, HLA-associated TCR beta chains in a later analysis were more clonally expanded and had lower generation probabilities. Because counts were too low, 15 to 20 rarely observed V segments, including chromosome 9 orphons, were excluded from the earlier analysis of several hundred of the donors. Broadly in line with IMGT annotations, most TCR beta V segments showed up in productive rearrangements about 90% or about 30% of the time in an earlier analysis of several hundred of the donors. Most CMV-associated TCR beta chains appeared to be HLA-restricted in a later analysis, and the HLA associations seemed to be driven largely by CMV exposure. Some IMGT-functional V segments, including TRBV6-2 and TRBV6-3, could not be distinguished by the 87-base-pair reads and were therefore excluded. The classifier was reported to diagnose cytomegalovirus status with high specificity and sensitivity in both the original and validation cohorts. HLA typing was unavailable for some donors at each locus, so association tests used only the typed subset. Assigning TCR associations to individual alleles was difficult when HLA alleles, especially DR and DQ, strongly co-occurred. A further reported finding was that TCR beta sequences accurately predicted the HLA-A and HLA-B alleles for most subjects in the first cohort. The cohort was sequenced for TCR beta chains only, and without alpha or paired-chain data the features that could be detected were limited.

The cohort consisted of 600 or so healthy bone marrow donors. At the time of sampling, all cohort members were nominally healthy, though unrecorded immune exposures were likely present. The donor was CMV seronegative and belonged to the group of more than 300 seronegative cohort members. Each donor provided a peripheral blood sample, and peripheral blood mononuclear cells were used for TCR beta sequencing. The Qiagen DNeasy Blood Extraction Kit was used to extract genomic DNA from the blood cell samples. The source material was PBMCs. The V gene is TRBV30 and the J gene is TRBJ1-5, with the identity of the D gene unclear. The clonotype was recovered from a woman aged 25 to 39 in good health and CMV-seronegative. The DNA is as follows: TGTGCCCACTCGGTGAATAGCAATCAGCCCCAGCATTTT. This codes for CAHSVNSNQPQHF. Joined to the reference TRBV30 and TRBJ1-5 proteins, this CDR3 gives the full variable domain: SQTIHQWPATLVQPVGSPLSLECTVEGTSNPNLYWYRQAAGRGLQLLFYSVGIGQISSEVPQNLSASRPQDRQFILSSKKLLLSDSGFYLCAHSVNSNQPQHFGDGTRLSIL.